These 9 T cell receptor beta chains were all obtained from the same sample, sequenced in a study of T cells in Graves' hyperthyroidism and ophthalmopathy. RNA transcripts were the template for amplifying TCR beta CDR3 regions. Carried out on the TCR CDR3, a first-round RT-PCR used the HTBI primer set. Using its own MiXCR run on the multiplex PCR reads, TCRdb lists one record per CDR3 protein. The sample includes almost 600,000 distinct CDR3 sequences, around 14% seen only once; the top ten take 5.5% to 7.5%. Sequencing was carried out using blood. All receptors derive from a young woman with Graves' hyperthyroidism that later progressed to Graves' ophthalmopathy.

This clonotype has at least ten counts. CDR3 nucleotides: TGTGCCAGCAGCTTGATGAGCAATCAGCCCCAGCATTTT. This encodes CASSLMSNQPQHF. The chain is built from TRBV5-5 and TRBJ1-5, with unresolved D. The germline V gene encodes CDR1 SGHKS and CDR2 YYEKEE (reference sequence). The CDR3 contains 13 residues. Trimming took 1 base from V and 1 from J, leaving 3 bases between them.

This sequence joins TRBV6-1 and TRBJ2-3; TRBD2 matches at 12 bases. This CDR3 is built from 19 residues. Germline CDR1 reads MNHNS; CDR2 reads SASEGT. V lost 5 bases to trimming and J lost 0 bases; unmatched junction nucleotides: 12. CDR3 coding DNA: TGTGCCAGCAGTTATCCCCCCAGGACTAGCGGGAAGAGCACAGATACGCAGTATTTT. Amino acid sequence: CASSYPPRTSGKSTDTQYF.

This rearrangement joins TRBV3-1 to TRBJ2-7; 10 nucleotides match TRBD2. V was clipped by 1 base and J by 3 bases; unmatched bases: 6. Per the germline V gene, CDR1 is LGHDT and CDR2 is YNNKEL (reference sequence). The CDR3 runs to 16 residues. The CDR3 spells CASSQGRLAGLYEQYF. The CDR3 DNA is TGTGCCAGCAGCCAAGGGAGACTAGCGGGTCTCTACGAGCAGTACTTC.

In this sample, this clonotype turned up many times. CDR3 in DNA: TGCGCCAGCAGCCGGGACTCCCAGTACAATGAGCAGTTCTTC. As protein: CASSRDSQYNEQFF. The V call is TRBV5-1, the J call TRBJ2-1; possibly TRBD2 for D (6 bases). Germline V lookup: CDR1 SGHRS, CDR2 YFSETQ. V was cut by 4 bases and J by 4 bases, with 12 bases left in between. The CDR3 runs to 14 residues.

The sample holds a few counts of this clonotype. The gene calls are TRBV7-3 and TRBJ1-2; 7 nucleotides align to TRBD1. Trimming took 5 bases from V and 8 from J; bases not matched to a gene: 8. Germline CDR1 reads SGHTA; CDR2 reads FQGTGA. This CDR3 is built from 13 residues. CDR3 amino acids: CASSAQQGRGYTF. In DNA, the CDR3 is TGTGCCAGCAGCGCCCAACAGGGGAGAGGCTACACCTTC.

Ten or more counts support this clonotype. V gene TRBV20-1 combines with J gene TRBJ1-1; D is undetermined. CDR3 size: 12 residues. Germline CDR1 is DFQATT and CDR2 is SNEGSKA (reference sequence). Trimming stripped 5 bases from V and 2 bases from J, with 9 bases between. The CDR3 protein is CSAAPGNTEAFF. In DNA, the CDR3 is TGCAGTGCTGCCCCCGGTAACACTGAAGCTTTCTTT.

This clonotype has a count of ten or more. The chain recombines TRBV20-1 with TRBJ2-2, with TRBD2 matching over 9 bases. CDR3 length: 16 residues. Germline V gives CDR1 DFQATT, CDR2 SNEGSKA (reference sequence). With V trimmed by 6 bases and J by 0 bases, 8 bases remained unmatched. For the CDR3, the DNA is TGCAGTGCCCGACCTAGCGGGACCGCGAACACCGGGGAGCTGTTTTTT. Its protein is CSARPSGTANTGELFF.

In this sample, this clonotype turned up many times. The gene calls are TRBV3-1 and TRBJ1-1; tentatively, D is TRBD1 (5 bases). The V end lost 0 bases, the J end lost 5 bases, and 10 bases lay between the germline ends. In germline, CDR1 is LGHDT, CDR2 YNNKEL (reference sequence). The CDR3 spans 14 residues. The CDR3 sequence: CASSQEVRVTEAFF. The CDR3 DNA reads TGTGCCAGCAGCCAAGAAGTCAGGGTGACTGAAGCTTTCTTT.

In this sample, this clonotype turned up many times. The genes are TRBV7-2 and TRBJ2-1, with a tentative D call TRBD2 (5 bases). Between the trimmed V and J ends, which lost 2 bases and 3 bases, there was a span of 11 bases. Germline V gives CDR1 SGHTA, CDR2 FQGNSA. CDR3 length equals 15 residues. The CDR3 reads CASSLTGNYYNEQFF. CDR3 DNA sequence: TGTGCCAGCAGCTTAACGGGGAATTACTACAATGAGCAGTTCTTC.